The rows below give T cell receptor beta chains drawn from one sample of a study of T cells and copy number aberrations in small-cell lung cancer. Using immunoSEQ multiplex PCR, the repertoire was profiled, and TCRdb retains in-frame clones only, with some absent. The profile shows some 2,500 clones, 65% to 80% of them singletons. The specimen sequenced was normal tissue next to the tumor. The receptors derive from a man in his fifties or sixties with small cell lung cancer. Each CDR3 is given with its conserved first and last residue. The order of the fields is clone size, V gene, D gene, J gene, CDR3 protein, CDR3 DNA. A D gene is named only where the DNA matches it firmly. Expanded clones are given a class, and other clones once, few, many or no size at all.

clone_size: few; v_call: TRBV28; d_call: -; j_call: TRBJ1-5; cdr3_aa: CASSLWGGWNQPQHF; cdr3_nt: TGTGCCAGCAGTTTATGGGGTGGATGGAATCAGCCCCAGCATTTT
clone_size: -; v_call: TRBV4-1; d_call: -; j_call: TRBJ1-2; cdr3_aa: CASSQDRVQQGYTF; cdr3_nt: TGCGCCAGCAGCCAAGATCGGGTACAGCAGGGCTACACCTTC
clone_size: -; v_call: TRBV7-9; d_call: -; j_call: TRBJ1-2; cdr3_aa: CASSLVYGYTF; cdr3_nt: TGTGCCAGCAGCTTAGTCTATGGCTACACCTTC
clone_size: -; v_call: TRBV5-1; d_call: -; j_call: TRBJ2-1; cdr3_aa: CASSLASISNEQFF; cdr3_nt: TGCGCCAGCAGCTTGGCCTCTATAAGCAATGAGCAGTTCTTC
clone_size: -; v_call: TRBV27; d_call: -; j_call: TRBJ1-2; cdr3_aa: CASSSSGLQLGYTF; cdr3_nt: TGTGCCAGCAGTTCCTCCGGCCTGCAGCTAGGCTACACCTTC
clone_size: -; v_call: TRBV7-8; d_call: -; j_call: TRBJ2-1; cdr3_aa: CASEPRSYEQFF; cdr3_nt: TGTGCCAGCGAACCTCGGTCTTATGAGCAGTTCTTC
clone_size: -; v_call: TRBV4-1; d_call: -; j_call: TRBJ1-2; cdr3_aa: CASSQDGPGKFTF; cdr3_nt: TGCGCCAGCAGCCAAGATGGGCCAGGAAAGTTCACCTTC
clone_size: -; v_call: TRBV28; d_call: TRBD2; j_call: TRBJ2-1; cdr3_aa: CASRLNLAGGENEQFF; cdr3_nt: TGTGCCAGCAGGCTGAATCTAGCGGGAGGAGAAAATGAGCAGTTCTTC
clone_size: -; v_call: TRBV5-4; d_call: -; j_call: TRBJ1-1; cdr3_aa: CASSLEQNTEAFF; cdr3_nt: TGTGCCAGCAGCTTGGAGCAGAACACTGAAGCTTTCTTT
clone_size: -; v_call: TRBV9; d_call: -; j_call: TRBJ2-7; cdr3_aa: CASSFRDGLSYEQYF; cdr3_nt: TGTGCCAGCAGCTTCCGGGACGGTCTATCCTACGAGCAGTACTTC
clone_size: -; v_call: TRBV27; d_call: -; j_call: TRBJ1-5; cdr3_aa: CASSAGFSNQPQHF; cdr3_nt: TGTGCCAGCAGTGCAGGTTTCAGCAATCAGCCCCAGCATTTT
clone_size: once; v_call: TRBV6-6; d_call: -; j_call: TRBJ1-5; cdr3_aa: CASSYRGTASQPQHF; cdr3_nt: TGTGCCAGCAGTTACCGTGGGACCGCAAGTCAGCCCCAGCATTTT
clone_size: once; v_call: TRBV19; d_call: -; j_call: TRBJ1-2; cdr3_aa: CASSQQGINYGYTF; cdr3_nt: TGTGCCAGTAGTCAACAGGGAATAAACTATGGCTACACCTTC
clone_size: -; v_call: TRBV14; d_call: -; j_call: TRBJ2-2; cdr3_aa: CASPVGDTGELFF; cdr3_nt: TGTGCCAGTCCGGTGGGGGACACCGGGGAGCTGTTTTTT
clone_size: -; v_call: TRBV18; d_call: -; j_call: TRBJ1-5; cdr3_aa: CASSSNRDQPQHF; cdr3_nt: TGTGCCAGCTCATCAAACAGGGATCAGCCCCAGCATTTT
clone_size: -; v_call: TRBV5-1; d_call: -; j_call: TRBJ2-5; cdr3_aa: CASSLGTGDGQETQYF; cdr3_nt: TGCGCCAGCAGCTTGGGAACAGGTGACGGCCAAGAGACCCAGTACTTC
clone_size: -; v_call: TRBV7-3; d_call: -; j_call: TRBJ1-1; cdr3_aa: CASSPNIETEAFF; cdr3_nt: TGTGCCAGCAGCCCAAACATCGAAACTGAAGCTTTCTTT
clone_size: -; v_call: TRBV4-1; d_call: TRBD1; j_call: TRBJ2-5; cdr3_aa: CASSQEDRTQETQYF; cdr3_nt: TGCGCCAGCAGCCAAGAGGACAGGACCCAAGAGACCCAGTACTTC
clone_size: -; v_call: TRBV7-2; d_call: -; j_call: TRBJ1-2; cdr3_aa: CASSFDRQQGYTF; cdr3_nt: TGTGCCAGCAGCTTCGACAGGCAACAGGGCTACACCTTC
clone_size: -; v_call: TRBV4-1; d_call: -; j_call: TRBJ1-3; cdr3_aa: CASSLLYRASSGNTIYF; cdr3_nt: TGCGCCAGCAGCCTTCTTTACAGGGCGAGCTCTGGAAACACCATATATTTT
clone_size: -; v_call: TRBV6-6; d_call: -; j_call: TRBJ2-7; cdr3_aa: CASSNGETPHEQYF; cdr3_nt: TGTGCCAGCAGTAACGGAGAGACACCTCACGAGCAGTACTTC
clone_size: -; v_call: TRBV6-1; d_call: -; j_call: TRBJ1-1; cdr3_aa: CASSPTLNTEAFF; cdr3_nt: TGTGCCAGCAGCCCTACCCTGAACACTGAAGCTTTCTTT
clone_size: -; v_call: TRBV6-1; d_call: TRBD1; j_call: TRBJ2-7; cdr3_aa: CASSVNDRDEQYF; cdr3_nt: TGTGCCAGCAGTGTTAACGACAGGGACGAGCAGTACTTC
clone_size: few; v_call: TRBV29-1; d_call: TRBD2; j_call: TRBJ2-1; cdr3_aa: CSVKGSLAGGLRDYNEQFF; cdr3_nt: TGCAGCGTGAAAGGGTCGCTAGCGGGAGGCCTAAGGGATTACAATGAGCAGTTCTTC
clone_size: -; v_call: TRBV4-1; d_call: -; j_call: TRBJ1-5; cdr3_aa: CASSPSRRTDNQPQHF; cdr3_nt: TGCGCCAGCAGCCCCTCCCGTCGGACGGACAATCAGCCCCAGCATTTT
clone_size: -; v_call: TRBV19; d_call: -; j_call: TRBJ1-5; cdr3_aa: CASSIDWAVYSNQPQHF; cdr3_nt: TGTGCCAGTAGTATTGATTGGGCAGTTTATAGCAATCAGCCCCAGCATTTT
clone_size: -; v_call: TRBV9; d_call: -; j_call: TRBJ1-6; cdr3_aa: CASSPDTGYNSPLHF; cdr3_nt: TGTGCCAGCAGCCCAGACACAGGGTATAATTCACCCCTTCACTTT
clone_size: -; v_call: TRBV7-9; d_call: TRBD2; j_call: TRBJ2-1; cdr3_aa: CASSGALAGSSYNEQFF; cdr3_nt: TGTGCCAGCAGCGGCGCCTTAGCGGGGAGCTCCTACAATGAGCAGTTCTTC
clone_size: -; v_call: TRBV14; d_call: -; j_call: TRBJ1-1; cdr3_aa: CASSQWTYYTEAFF; cdr3_nt: TGTGCCAGCAGCCAATGGACATATTACACTGAAGCTTTCTTT
clone_size: once; v_call: TRBV6-1; d_call: -; j_call: TRBJ1-2; cdr3_aa: CASTPGTDYYGYTF; cdr3_nt: TGTGCCAGCACACCTGGGACGGATTACTATGGCTACACCTTC
clone_size: -; v_call: TRBV19; d_call: TRBD1; j_call: TRBJ1-5; cdr3_aa: CASIEVGQGTDSNQPQHF; cdr3_nt: TGTGCCAGTATCGAAGTGGGACAGGGGACAGATAGCAATCAGCCCCAGCATTTT